This T cell receptor beta chain was documented in a study of T cell responses to AZD1222 COVID-19 vaccine. Study outcomes and limitations: In a largely white British group with more females than males, clonal diversity was possibly underestimated.

CDR3 length equals 14 residues. CDR1 is GTSNPN and CDR2 is SVGIG in the germline V gene (reference sequence). Deletions cut 4 bases from V and 4 bases from J, with 14 bases between. Assay: immunoSEQ multiplex PCR; the TCRdb copy retains only in-frame clones and omits some. The sample shows 120,000 to 150,000 clones, 85% to 95% of them seen only once. Of note for this clone: Its matching antigen is unknown.

This clonotype was sampled from an adult in good health. The V and J genes are TRBV30 and TRBJ2-1, with a tentative D call TRBD2 (6 bases). The sample consisted of peripheral blood, taken on day 0 of AZD1222 vaccination. The CDR3: CAWNRAGPYNEQFF. The DNA for the CDR3 is TGTGCCTGGAACCGGGCGGGGCCATACAATGAGCAGTTCTTC.